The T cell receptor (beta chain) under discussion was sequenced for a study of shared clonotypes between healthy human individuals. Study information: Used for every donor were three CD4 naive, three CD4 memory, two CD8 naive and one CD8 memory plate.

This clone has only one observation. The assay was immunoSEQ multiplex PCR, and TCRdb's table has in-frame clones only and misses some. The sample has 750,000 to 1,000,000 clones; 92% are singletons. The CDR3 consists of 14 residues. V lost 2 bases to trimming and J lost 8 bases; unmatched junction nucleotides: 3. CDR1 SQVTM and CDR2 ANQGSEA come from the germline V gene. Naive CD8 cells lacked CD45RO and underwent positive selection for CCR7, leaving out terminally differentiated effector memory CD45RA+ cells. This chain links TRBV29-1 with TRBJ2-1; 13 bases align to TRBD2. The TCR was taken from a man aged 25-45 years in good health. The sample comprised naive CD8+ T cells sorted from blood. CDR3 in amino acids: CSVETSGRAYEQFF. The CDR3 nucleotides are TGCAGCGTTGAAACTAGCGGGAGGGCCTATGAGCAGTTCTTC.